Presented here are 12 T cell receptor beta chains from one specimen sequenced in a study of blood T cell repertoires in COVID-19. Libraries were prepared by immunoSEQ multiplex PCR; TCRdb keeps only in-frame clonotypes and omits some of them. This table holds 150,000 to 200,000 clones, around 77% found once. The sequenced material came from peripheral blood. The receptors come from a man between 60 and 75 years old with active or convalescent COVID-19.

CDR3 in DNA: TGTGCCAGCAGCCTACTAGTCCAAACATACAATGAGCAGTTCTTC. Protein sequence: CASSLLVQTYNEQFF. This chain uses TRBV28 with TRBJ2-1; tentatively, D is TRBD2 (5 bases). The CDR3 is made up of 15 amino acids. V was clipped by 6 bases and J by 4 bases, with 16 bases between them. CDR1 and CDR2 from the germline V gene are MDHEN and SYDVKM.

The CDR3 sequence: CATSRDWQGGRTQYF. The CDR3 DNA reads TGTGCCACCAGCAGAGATTGGCAGGGGGGTCGGACCCAGTACTTC. V is TRBV15 and J is TRBJ2-5; tentative D call: TRBD1 (7 bases). Trimming pared 0 bases from V and 7 bases from J, leaving 15 bases between. Germline CDR1 reads LNHNV; CDR2 reads YYDKDF (reference sequence). The CDR3 extends over 15 amino acids.

Only a few counts were recorded for this clone. The chain links TRBV5-1 to TRBJ2-2; TRBD1 agrees at 8 bases. J gave up 7 bases and V 0 bases, and 5 bases lay outside the gene matches. In germline, CDR1 is SGHRS, CDR2 YFSETQ. The CDR3 covers 15 residues. The CDR3 DNA reads TGCGCCAGCAGCTTGGCAGGGGGCGAGATCGGGGAGCTGTTTTTT. It translates to CASSLAGGEIGELFF. Together with reference TRBV5-1 and TRBJ2-2, the CDR3 gives the full variable domain: KAGVTQTPRYLIKTRGQQVTLSCSPISGHRSVSWYQQTPGQGLQFLFEYFSETQRNKGNFPGRFSGRQFSNSRSEMNVSTLELGDSALYLCASSLAGGEIGELFFGEGSRLTVL.

The chain couples TRBV19 to TRBJ2-7; 7 nucleotides match TRBD2. CDR3 length: 16 residues. CDR1 and CDR2 (germline): LNHDA, SQIVND (reference sequence). DNA of the CDR3: TGTGCTACGTCCTGGGCGGGAGATGGGGCCTCCTACGAGCAGTACTTC. Its protein product is CATSWAGDGASYEQYF. Full variable domain (outside the CDR3, taken from reference TRBV19 and TRBJ2-7): DGGITQSPKYLFRKEGQNVTLSCEQNLNHDAMYWYRQDPGQGLRLIYYSQIVNDFQKGDIAEGYSVSREKKESFPLTVTSAQKNPTAFYLCATSWAGDGASYEQYFGPGTRLTVT.

The genes are TRBV5-4 and TRBJ2-1; D perhaps matches TRBD1 (6 bases). The germline V gene encodes CDR1 SGHNT and CDR2 YYREEE (reference sequence). The V gene lost 6 bases and the J gene lost 5 bases, with 21 bases spanning the gap. CDR3 size: 16 residues. The CDR3 DNA follows: TGTGCCAGCATTCCCCCCCCGGGACAATTCGACAATGAGCAGTTCTTC. Protein product: CASIPPPGQFDNEQFF. The full variable domain, with the rest looked up from reference TRBV5-4 and TRBJ2-1, is ETGVTQSPTHLIKTRGQQVTLRCSSQSGHNTVSWYQQALGQGPQFIFQYYREEENGRGNFPPRFSGLQFPNYSSELNVNALELDDSALYLCASIPPPGQFDNEQFFGPGTRLTVL.

The chain combines TRBV2 with TRBJ2-1; D is perhaps TRBD1 (5 bases). The CDR3 sequence is 12 residues long. Trimming stripped 7 bases from V and 4 bases from J, with 8 bases between. Germline CDR1 is SNHLY and CDR2 is FYNNEI. The CDR3, as DNA: TGTGCCAGCAACGACAGATACAATGAGCAGTTCTTC. This codes for CASNDRYNEQFF.

The CDR3 nucleotides are TGTGCCAGCAGCCCCCCGGGACTAGCGGGAGACGAGCAGTACTTC. Translating gives CASSPPGLAGDEQYF. The chain recombines TRBV5-5 with TRBJ2-7, with 14 bases identical to TRBD2. The CDR3 is 15 amino acids. Germline V gives CDR1 SGHKS, CDR2 YYEKEE (reference sequence). V dropped 4 bases and J dropped 5; count of bases not matched to a gene: 5.

The DNA for the CDR3 is TGTGCCAGCAGTGTCCGGAATGAGCAGTTCTTC. This encodes CASSVRNEQFF. The chain carries TRBV2 and TRBJ2-1; D unclear. This CDR3 has 11 residues. Germline V lookup: CDR1 SNHLY, CDR2 FYNNEI. V gave up 4 bases and J gave up 7 bases, with 5 bases separating them. The variable domain in full, with the rest retrieved from reference TRBV2 and TRBJ2-1, is EPEVTQTPSHQVTQMGQEVILRCVPISNHLYFYWYRQILGQKVEFLVSFYNNEISEKSEIFDDQFSVERPDGSNFTLKIRSTKLEDSAMYFCASSVRNEQFFGPGTRLTVL.

The V call is TRBV28, the J call TRBJ2-5; tentative D call: TRBD2 (5 bases). V gave up 5 bases and J gave up 5 bases, with 12 bases separating them. This CDR3 comprises 13 residues. The germline V gene has CDR1 MDHEN and CDR2 SYDVKM. CDR3 in amino acids: CASSRESTETQYF. CDR3 sequence (DNA): TGTGCCAGCAGTAGGGAGAGCACGGAGACCCAGTACTTC.

The chain recombines TRBV4-3 with TRBJ2-2, with 10 bases lining up with TRBD2. The J segment lost 6 bases and the V segment lost 0 bases, leaving 4 bases of the junction unmatched. Germline CDR1 and CDR2: LGHNA and YSLEER. The CDR3 sequence is 16 residues long. This chain's CDR3 is CASSQDPSGSSGELFF. For the CDR3, the DNA is TGCGCCAGCAGCCAAGATCCTAGCGGGAGTTCCGGGGAGCTGTTTTTT.

The CDR3 sequence is CASSALAGDAYNEQFF. As DNA, the CDR3 is TGTGCCAGCAGCGCACTAGCGGGAGACGCCTACAATGAGCAGTTCTTC. This sequence joins TRBV5-4 and TRBJ2-1; 11 positions match TRBD2. The V segment lost 4 bases and the J segment 2 bases; nucleotides outside the gene matches: 5. CDR1 SGHNT and CDR2 YYREEE come from the germline V gene (reference sequence). This CDR3 region has 16 residues.

The chain employs TRBV30 and TRBJ2-7; 10 nucleotides match TRBD2. The CDR3 is 13 residues long. CDR1 GTSNPN and CDR2 SVGIG come from the germline V gene (reference sequence). With V trimmed by 3 bases and J by 6 bases, 5 bases remained unmatched. The CDR3: CAWRDSGRREQYF. The CDR3 DNA reads as TGTGCCTGGAGGGATAGCGGGAGGCGCGAGCAGTACTTC. The full variable domain, its missing parts supplied by reference TRBV30 and TRBJ2-7, is SQTIHQWPATLVQPVGSPLSLECTVEGTSNPNLYWYRQAAGRGLQLLFYSVGIGQISSEVPQNLSASRPQDRQFILSSKKLLLSDSGFYLCAWRDSGRREQYFGPGTRLTVT.